The 32 T cell receptor beta chains listed next were all sequenced from one sample in a study of blood T cell repertoires in COVID-19. Sequencing used immunoSEQ multiplex PCR; TCRdb keeps in-frame clones, though not all of them. The table lists 25,000 to 35,000 clones, around 83% of them singletons, with more than 10% in the top ten. The sample comprised peripheral blood. The receptors shown here come from a human donor in a cohort sampled during active COVID-19.

The table lists this clone with a few counts. The chain is built from TRBV7-3 and TRBJ1-1; D remains unclear. Trimming stripped 5 bases from V and 4 bases from J, with 14 bases between. CDR3 length equals 14 residues. The V gene's germline CDR1 is SGHTA and CDR2 FQGTGA. This chain's CDR3 is CASSLRGISTEAFF. Here the CDR3 DNA reads TGTGCCAGCAGCCTCCGGGGTATTAGCACTGAAGCTTTCTTT.

The chain links TRBV29-1 to TRBJ1-1; 8 bases align to TRBD1. V lost 5 bases, J lost 4 bases, and 6 bases stayed unmatched. From germline, CDR1 is SQVTM and CDR2 ANQGSEA. The CDR3 extends over 13 amino acids. DNA for the CDR3: TGCAGCGTTCAGACAGGGGAGGCCACTGAAGCTTTCTTT. Residues: CSVQTGEATEAFF.

This chain connects TRBV5-4 to TRBJ2-3, with TRBD2 matching 7 bases. Germline V gene lookup returns CDR1 SGHNT and CDR2 YYREEE (reference sequence). The trim removed 0 bases at V and 3 bases at J, leaving 4 bases unmatched. CDR3 length: 15 residues. The CDR3 protein is CASSLASGFTDTQYF. The CDR3, as DNA: TGTGCCAGCAGCTTGGCTAGCGGCTTTACAGATACGCAGTATTTT. Full variable domain (outside the CDR3, taken from reference TRBV5-4 and TRBJ2-3): ETGVTQSPTHLIKTRGQQVTLRCSSQSGHNTVSWYQQALGQGPQFIFQYYREEENGRGNFPPRFSGLQFPNYSSELNVNALELDDSALYLCASSLASGFTDTQYFGPGTRLTVL.

The chain links TRBV11-2 to TRBJ2-6, with a tentative D call TRBD2 (7 bases). The CDR3 sequence is 19 residues long. Germline loops: CDR1 SGHAT, CDR2 FQNNGV. Trimming shortened V by 5 bases and J by 0 bases, and 20 bases separated the two germline ends. CDR3 sequence reads: CASSGDGGGPYSGANVLTF. In DNA, the CDR3 is TGTGCCAGCAGCGGCGATGGGGGGGGGCCCTACTCTGGGGCCAACGTCCTGACTTTC.

This chain links TRBV21-1 with TRBJ1-1. TRBV21-1 is classified as a pseudogene. This CDR3 contains 18 residues. CDR3 in amino acids: CASSKRGPGGELDTEAFF. Here the CDR3 DNA reads TGTGCCAGCAGCAAAAGGGGCCCCGGGGGAGAGCTGGACACTGAAGCTTTCTTT.

V gene TRBV9 combines with J gene TRBJ1-5, with D unclear. Deletions cut 3 bases from V and 0 bases from J, with 10 bases between. CDR3 length: 15 amino acids. The germline V gene encodes CDR1 SGDLS and CDR2 YYNGEE. The CDR3 here is CASSAEGGSNQPQHF. In DNA form, the CDR3 reads TGTGCCAGCAGCGCCGAGGGAGGTAGCAATCAGCCCCAGCATTTT.

V and J are TRBV11-1 and TRBJ2-5; D may be TRBD2 (6 bases). CDR1 and CDR2 from the germline V gene are SGHAT and FQDESV (reference sequence). V lost 5 bases to trimming and J lost 5 bases, with 15 bases between them. The CDR3 is made up of 14 amino acids. For the CDR3, the DNA is TGTGCCAGCAGCCCCCTACTAGCTGGGGAGACCCAGTACTTC. Its protein is CASSPLLAGETQYF.

V usage is TRBV15 and J usage is TRBJ1-5; no clear D gene. V lost 4 bases, J lost 1 base, and 8 bases lay in between. Looked up from germline, CDR1 is LNHNV and CDR2 is YYDKDF (reference sequence). The CDR3 length is 14 residues. This CDR3 reads CATSKKQSNQPQHF. The CDR3 DNA reads as TGTGCCACCAGCAAAAAACAGAGCAATCAGCCCCAGCATTTT.

This chain joins TRBV5-6 and TRBJ2-1, with 12 bases that match TRBD1. CDR1 SGHDT and CDR2 YYEEEE come from the germline V gene. Losses at the gene ends were 0 bases for V and 10 bases for J; bases not matched to a gene: 8. There are 16 residues in the CDR3. The CDR3 sequence is CASSLVGTGGEGEQFF. The CDR3 nucleotides are TGTGCCAGCAGCTTGGTTGGGACAGGGGGCGAAGGGGAGCAGTTCTTC.

The rearrangement uses TRBV2 and TRBJ2-7; D possibly corresponds to TRBD2 (7 bases). Trimming left V 1 base short and J 5 bases short, with 21 bases between. Germline CDR1 SNHLY, CDR2 FYNNEI. The CDR3 has 17 residues. CDR3: CASSEGPWAGEGNEQYF. In nucleotides, the CDR3 is TGTGCCAGCAGTGAAGGGCCTTGGGCAGGGGAGGGGAACGAGCAGTACTTC.

This clone was detected only once. This chain joins TRBV19 and TRBJ1-1, with TRBD1 identical over 9 bases. The junction had 14 bases not matched to a gene; V was cut back by 7 bases and J by 2 bases. CDR1 is LNHDA, CDR2 SQIVND, per germline (reference sequence). The CDR3 has 17 amino acids. The CDR3 DNA is TGTGCCAGTACTGGGTGGGGACAGGGAAGGCCAAACACTGAAGCTTTCTTT. This encodes CASTGWGQGRPNTEAFF.

The rearrangement joins TRBV4-1 to TRBJ2-5, with 12 bases aligning to TRBD2. CDR1 and CDR2 (germline): MGHRA, YSYEKL. The V and J ends lost 0 bases and 2 bases, in that order; junction bases with no gene match: 7. This CDR3 has 18 amino acids. This CDR3 reads CASSQDRLAGGTQETQYF. For the CDR3, the DNA is TGCGCCAGCAGCCAAGATCGGCTAGCGGGGGGGACGCAAGAGACCCAGTACTTC.

This clone was recorded only once. This chain joins TRBV18 and TRBJ2-2; D might be TRBD1 (6 bases). The CDR3 loop spans 16 amino acids. Germline CDR1 and CDR2: KGHSH and LQKENI. The V end was cut by 2 bases, the J end by 3 bases, with 13 bases between. This CDR3 is CASSPIQGEDTGELFF. Written as DNA, the CDR3 is TGTGCCAGCTCACCAATACAGGGAGAGGACACCGGGGAGCTGTTTTTT. Combining the CDR3 with reference TRBV18 and TRBJ2-2 gives the whole variable domain NAGVMQNPRHLVRRRGQEARLRCSPMKGHSHVYWYRQLPEEGLKFMVYLQKENIIDESGMPKERFSAEFPKEGPSILRIQQVVRGDSAAYFCASSPIQGEDTGELFFGEGSRLTVL.

This clone appeared once. The chain employs TRBV9 and TRBJ1-1, with TRBD1 identical over 10 bases. V gave up 3 bases and J gave up 0 bases; unmatched junction bases: 5. CDR3 size: 16 residues. Germline V gives CDR1 SGDLS, CDR2 YYNGEE. This CDR3 is CASSGGQGLLNTEAFF. The DNA of the CDR3 is TGTGCCAGCAGCGGGGGACAGGGGCTTTTGAACACTGAAGCTTTCTTT.

The sample holds a few counts of this clone. The chain has TRBV30 and TRBJ1-2; D may be TRBD1 (5 bases). In germline, CDR1 is GTSNPN, CDR2 SVGIG (reference sequence). V lost 1 base to trimming and J lost 0 bases, with 15 bases between them. The CDR3 runs 16 residues. CDR3 nucleotide sequence: TGTGCCTGGAGTGGTGGGCAGGGCCGGCCTAACTATGGCTACACCTTC. It encodes CAWSGGQGRPNYGYTF.

This clone came up a few times. The chain recombines TRBV30 with TRBJ2-3; D is possibly TRBD2 (6 bases). The V gene's germline CDR1 is GTSNPN and CDR2 SVGIG (reference sequence). There are 13 residues in the CDR3. With 5 bases removed from V and 5 bases from J, the gap between germline ends came to 14 bases. CDR3 loop: CAWDRGGRDTQYF. DNA for the CDR3: TGTGCCTGGGACCGTGGGGGGAGAGATACGCAGTATTTT.

The V call is TRBV10-3, the J call TRBJ2-5; 16 nucleotides agree with TRBD2. CDR1 ENHRY and CDR2 SYGVKD come from the germline V gene. This CDR3 contains 15 residues. The ends lost 6 bases at V and 5 bases at J; junction bases unmatched: 3. Here the CDR3 reads CAIRTGLAGGETQYF. CDR3 in DNA: TGTGCCATCAGGACGGGACTAGCGGGGGGGGAGACCCAGTACTTC.

Notes on this clone: Other DNA sequences in this specimen translate into the identical CDR3. The gene calls are TRBV5-1 and TRBJ2-2; 12 bases are a match to TRBD2. The CDR3 contains 18 residues. The germline V gene encodes CDR1 SGHRS and CDR2 YFSETQ. The J segment lost 4 bases and the V segment lost 4 bases, leaving 11 bases of the junction unmatched. The CDR3: CASSGGTSGGPRTGELFF. For the CDR3, the DNA is TGCGCCAGCAGCGGCGGAACTAGCGGGGGGCCCCGCACCGGGGAGCTGTTTTTT.

This chain joins TRBV6-6 and TRBJ2-7; D may be TRBD1 (6 bases). Germline V lookup: CDR1 MNHNY, CDR2 SVGAGI (reference sequence). V shed 6 bases and J shed 5 bases, with 17 bases lying between them. This CDR3 comprises 14 residues. The CDR3 loop is CASRRDNRAHEQYF. CDR3 in DNA: TGTGCCAGCAGGCGAGATAACAGGGCCCACGAGCAGTACTTC.

This clone has a handful of counts. The chain's CDR3 is CASSLADRASQPQHF. The CDR3 region has the DNA TGTGCCAGCAGCTTGGCGGACAGGGCTAGTCAGCCCCAGCATTTT. This chain joins TRBV5-6 and TRBJ1-5; 8 nucleotides match TRBD1. CDR3 length: 15 residues. V lost 0 bases, J lost 6 bases, and 5 bases stayed unmatched. Germline-derived CDR1 and CDR2 are SGHDT and YYEEEE.

This chain connects TRBV5-6 to TRBJ2-3; D gene ambiguous. CDR1 is SGHDT, CDR2 YYEEEE, per germline. The CDR3 is 14 amino acids. V lost 0 bases and J 4 bases, leaving 9 bases between the germline ends. This chain's CDR3 is CASSLVGRADTQYF. CDR3 in DNA: TGTGCCAGCAGCTTGGTGGGTCGGGCAGATACGCAGTATTTT.

The V gene is TRBV5-1, the J gene TRBJ1-5; D remains ambiguous. CDR1 is SGHRS, CDR2 YFSETQ, per germline. The CDR3 extends over 16 amino acids. V lost 0 bases and J lost 3, with 13 bases in between. CDR3 coding DNA: TGCGCCAGCAGCTTGGCCCCGGGAGCGCCCAATCAGCCCCAGCATTTT. Translated: CASSLAPGAPNQPQHF.

The CDR3: CASSYYGNTEAFF. CDR3 DNA: TGTGCCAGCAGTTACTACGGGAACACTGAAGCTTTCTTT. The chain combines TRBV6-5 with TRBJ1-1; no definite D call. This CDR3 comprises 13 residues. Germline V gives CDR1 MNHEY, CDR2 SVGAGI. V shed 1 base and J shed 1 base, with 4 bases lying between them.

The rearrangement uses TRBV19 and TRBJ2-5; TRBD2 is a possible D gene (5 bases). V lost 6 bases to trimming and J lost 4 bases, with 12 bases between them. The CDR3 spans 13 residues. Germline CDR1 LNHDA, CDR2 SQIVND (reference sequence). The DNA for the CDR3 is TGTGCCAGTAGAAGTCGGAGCGGAGAGACCCAGTACTTC. It translates to CASRSRSGETQYF.

This clone has only a few counts. V usage is TRBV2 and J usage is TRBJ1-4; D is possibly TRBD1 (5 bases). Germline CDR1 and CDR2: SNHLY and FYNNEI. V lost 4 bases and J 5 bases, leaving 11 bases between the germline ends. The CDR3 spans 14 residues. CDR3 in amino acids: CASSALEGNEKLFF. The DNA of the CDR3 is TGTGCCAGCAGTGCTTTGGAGGGGAATGAAAAACTGTTTTTT.

This clone was seen only a few times. J is TRBJ2-7 and V is TRBV4-1; maybe TRBD1 (6 bases). V lost 1 base and J lost 0, with 13 bases in between. This CDR3 contains 16 residues. Looked up from germline, CDR1 is MGHRA and CDR2 is YSYEKL. CDR3 coding DNA: TGCGCCAGCAGCCAAGTCTATGGACAGAGCTCCTACGAGCAGTACTTC. As protein: CASSQVYGQSSYEQYF.

The chain recombines TRBV7-2 with TRBJ2-1; D remains unclear. V dropped 1 base and J dropped 9 bases, with 22 bases sitting between them. CDR1 and CDR2 (germline): SGHTA, FQGNSA. There are 17 residues in the CDR3. In nucleotides, the CDR3 is TGTGCCAGCAGCTTAGTCGCTACCTCCTTCCTAGTCCGTGAGCAGTTCTTC. It codes for CASSLVATSFLVREQFF.

The chain joins TRBV3-1 (or the pseudogene TRBV3-2) to TRBJ2-5, with TRBD2 matching over 15 bases. The CDR3 consists of 17 residues. CDR1 LGHDT and CDR2 YNNKEL come from the germline V gene (reference sequence). Losses at the gene ends were 4 bases for V and 5 bases for J; bases not matched to a gene: 8. This CDR3 is CASSLPGLAGGGETQYF. As DNA, the CDR3 is TGTGCCAGCAGCCTCCCGGGACTAGCGGGGGGCGGGGAGACCCAGTACTTC.

The DNA for the CDR3 is TGTGCCAGCAGCTTAGAAGGGGGATATGGAGAAAAACTGTTTTTT. Protein sequence: CASSLEGGYGEKLFF. This rearrangement joins TRBV11-2 to TRBJ1-4, with D possibly being TRBD1 (6 bases). V shed 0 bases and J shed 8 bases, with 13 bases lying between them. The CDR3 is made up of 15 amino acids. Germline assignment: CDR1 SGHAT and CDR2 FQNNGV.

The chain uses TRBV4-3 and TRBJ2-7, with TRBD2 as a possible D gene (7 bases). The CDR3 runs to 16 residues. CDR1 and CDR2 from the germline V gene are LGHNA and YSLEER. V lost 4 bases and J 1 base, leaving 17 bases between the germline ends. DNA of the CDR3: TGCGCCAGCAGCCGAGTTACGGGGGGCAAATCCTACGAGCAGTACTTC. Encoded protein: CASSRVTGGKSYEQYF.

This clone has only one observation. V is TRBV4-2 and J is TRBJ2-1, with D maybe TRBD1 (5 bases). The CDR3 is made up of 14 amino acids. Trimming took off 2 bases at V and 8 bases at J, with 13 bases between the two ends. Germline values: CDR1 LGHNA, CDR2 YNFKEQ. CDR3 protein: CASSQKAGLDEQFF. CDR3 bases: TGTGCCAGCAGCCAAAAGGCAGGGCTCGATGAGCAGTTCTTC.

The chain couples TRBV27 to TRBJ1-2; TRBD1 matches at 8 bases. Germline CDR1 reads MNHEY; CDR2 reads SMNVEV (reference sequence). J was trimmed by 6 bases and V by 4 bases; bases with no gene match: 4. The length of the CDR3 is 13 residues. The CDR3 DNA is TGTGCCAGCAGTTCGGACAGGGTCCATGGCTACACCTTC. This codes for CASSSDRVHGYTF.